The 16 T cell receptor beta chains below were found in one sample sequenced in a study of PD-1 blockade in classical Hodgkin lymphoma. Assay: immunoSEQ multiplex PCR; the TCRdb copy retains only in-frame clones and omits some. The table includes nearly 55,000 clones, roughly 80% detected once. Each patient experienced a relapse that followed autologous stem cell transplantation, and brentuximab vedotin exposure varied. Specimen: peripheral blood mononuclear cells (PBMCs), collected at baseline. The receptor source for this set is a human donor with classical Hodgkin lymphoma.

The chain has TRBV27 and TRBJ1-1; D unclear. The CDR3 is 14 residues long. The germline V gene has CDR1 MNHEY and CDR2 SMNVEV (reference sequence). V lost 6 bases to trimming and J lost 0 bases, with 11 bases between them. The CDR3 loop is CASRTLGMNTEAFF. The CDR3 DNA reads TGTGCCAGCAGAACTTTAGGGATGAACACTGAAGCTTTCTTT.

The chain employs TRBV5-4 and TRBJ2-5, with 7 bases identical to TRBD1. CDR3 length: 12 residues. CDR1 is SGHNT and CDR2 is YYREEE in the germline V gene (reference sequence). With V trimmed by 7 bases and J by 4 bases, 4 bases remained unmatched. The CDR3 region has the DNA TGTGCCAGCCAGAACAGGGGAGAGACCCAGTACTTC. It is translated as CASQNRGETQYF.

This rearrangement joins TRBV27 to TRBJ1-1; D unclear. This CDR3 region has 14 residues. From germline, CDR1 is MNHEY and CDR2 SMNVEV (reference sequence). V was cut by 1 base and J by 7 bases, with 13 bases left in between. CDR3 in amino acids: CASSLFGEFGEAFF. CDR3 in DNA: TGTGCCAGCAGTTTATTTGGGGAGTTCGGTGAAGCTTTCTTT.

The rearrangement joins TRBV4-1 to TRBJ1-4; 8 positions agree with TRBD1. CDR1 is MGHRA and CDR2 is YSYEKL in the germline V gene. J lost 5 bases, V lost 4 bases, and 3 bases had no gene match. The CDR3 sequence is 14 residues long. The DNA for the CDR3 is TGCGCCAGCAGCCTGGACAGGGTGAATGAAAAACTGTTTTTT. The encoded protein is CASSLDRVNEKLFF.

This clone was counted once. This chain links TRBV10-3 with TRBJ2-7; D may be TRBD1 (5 bases). Germline V gene data show CDR1 as ENHRY and CDR2 as SYGVKD. Trimming pared 6 bases from V and 7 bases from J, leaving 13 bases between. This CDR3 comprises 12 residues. CDR3 loop: CAISEDMGEQYV. As DNA, the CDR3 is TGTGCCATCAGCGAGGACATGGGGGAGCAGTACGTC.

This clone was seen a handful of times. The chain uses TRBV7-3 and TRBJ2-1; D gene unclear. CDR1 SGHTA and CDR2 FQGTGA come from the germline V gene. The CDR3 runs to 14 residues. The V end was cut by 3 bases, the J end by 9 bases, with 15 bases between. CDR3 region: CASSLQLNSGEQFF. In DNA form, the CDR3 reads TGTGCCAGCAGCTTGCAACTAAATTCCGGTGAGCAGTTCTTC.

The rearrangement links TRBV18 to TRBJ1-1, with D perhaps matching TRBD1 (5 bases). Trimming took 0 bases from V and 4 from J, leaving 9 bases between them. This CDR3 has 14 residues. Germline values: CDR1 KGHSH, CDR2 LQKENI. The CDR3 DNA reads TGTGCCAGCTCACCACCCCCCCAGGGCACTGAAGCTTTCTTT. Amino acids: CASSPPPQGTEAFF.

This clone occurred a few times. The V call is TRBV7-9, the J call TRBJ2-1; D not resolved. The CDR3 consists of 13 residues. V lost 2 bases to trimming and J lost 9 bases, with 11 bases between them. Germline CDR1 and CDR2: SEHNR and FQNEAQ (reference sequence). The CDR3 region is CASSLSNSPEQFF. As DNA, the CDR3 is TGTGCCAGCAGCTTATCGAACAGCCCTGAGCAGTTCTTC.

The V and J genes are TRBV5-1 and TRBJ2-5; TRBD1 matches at 8 bases. There are 15 residues in the CDR3. V dropped 4 bases and J dropped 4; count of bases not matched to a gene: 9. The germline V gene has CDR1 SGHRS and CDR2 YFSETQ. Here the CDR3 reads CASSGGTGPRETQYF. DNA of the CDR3: TGCGCCAGCAGCGGTGGGACAGGACCCCGAGAGACCCAGTACTTC.

This clone has only a few counts. V gene TRBV19 combines with J gene TRBJ1-1; D is unclear. The CDR3 is 13 residues long. V gave up 0 bases and J gave up 6 bases, with 8 bases separating them. CDR1 and CDR2 from the germline V gene are LNHDA and SQIVND (reference sequence). The CDR3 nucleotides are TGTGCCAGTAGTATAGATAATCCCTCTGAAGCTTTCTTT. Translated: CASSIDNPSEAFF. The entire variable domain, with the rest obtained from reference TRBV19 and TRBJ1-1, is as follows: DGGITQSPKYLFRKEGQNVTLSCEQNLNHDAMYWYRQDPGQGLRLIYYSQIVNDFQKGDIAEGYSVSREKKESFPLTVTSAQKNPTAFYLCASSIDNPSEAFFGQGTRLTVV.

The chain is built from TRBV10-2 and TRBJ2-7, with D possibly being TRBD2 (6 bases). The germline CDR1 and CDR2 sequences are WSHSY and SAAADI. The CDR3 consists of 17 residues. Deletions cut 5 bases from V and 0 bases from J, with 20 bases between. The CDR3 nucleotides read TGCGCCAGCAGTCCAGGAGGGGCCCACAGGCTCTCCTACGAGCAGTACTTC. Residues: CASSPGGAHRLSYEQYF.

This sequence joins TRBV6-5 and TRBJ2-2; D is perhaps TRBD1 (5 bases). Trimming removed 6 bases from V and 0 bases from J, with 11 bases in between. Germline V gene data show CDR1 as MNHEY and CDR2 as SVGAGI. The CDR3 consists of 15 residues. CDR3 in DNA: TGTGCCAGCAGAAGGGGCCCTACGAACACCGGGGAGCTGTTTTTT. It translates to CASRRGPTNTGELFF.

The chain combines TRBV30 with TRBJ2-4; TRBD1 or TRBD2 may be the D gene (5 bases each). The CDR3 totals 13 residues. Trimming shortened V by 2 bases and J by 7 bases, and 12 bases separated the two germline ends. The germline V gene has CDR1 GTSNPN and CDR2 SVGIG (reference sequence). The CDR3 region has the DNA TGTGCCTGGAGTAGGGGACCTGGGAACATTCAGTACTTC. Protein product: CAWSRGPGNIQYF.

This sequence joins TRBV6-5 and TRBJ2-2; D is possibly TRBD2 (6 bases). V gave up 7 bases and J gave up 4 bases, with 10 bases separating them. The CDR3 runs 13 residues. Germline V gene data show CDR1 as MNHEY and CDR2 as SVGAGI. CDR3 sequence (DNA): TGTGCCAGCACCCGGGGGTCCACCGGGGAGCTGTTTTTT. Its protein product is CASTRGSTGELFF.

J is TRBJ2-1 and V is TRBV7-3, with a possible D match to TRBD2 (5 bases). The V and J ends lost 4 bases and 4 bases respectively, with 8 bases between them. The CDR3 is 13 amino acids. Germline assignment: CDR1 SGHTA and CDR2 FQGTGA. CDR3 sequence: CASSYGEYNEQFF. CDR3 sequence (DNA): TGTGCCAGCAGCTATGGGGAGTACAATGAGCAGTTCTTC.

V and J are TRBV11-3 and TRBJ2-1; D ambiguous. This CDR3 is 15 amino acids long. V was cut by 6 bases and J by 3 bases, with 15 bases left in between. The germline V gene has CDR1 SGHNT and CDR2 YENEEA. The DNA of the CDR3 is TGTGCCAGCAGTAGCAAGGGCTTTTACTACAATGAGCAGTTCTTC. Translated: CASSSKGFYYNEQFF.